The next 20 T cell receptor beta chains were all read from a single sample in a study of cytomegalovirus exposure and HLA in healthy donors. The PCR was carried out with 60 Vbeta primers and 13 Jbeta primers. The data were produced by immunoSEQ multiplex PCR, yet TCRdb's version contains in-frame clones alone and is incomplete. The sample consists of some 150,000 clones, about 75% of them appearing once. Sample: PBMCs. The source is a man between 18 and 29 years old in good health and CMV-seronegative.

The chain is built from TRBV6-6 and TRBJ1-3; 7 bases are shared with TRBD1. The germline V gene has CDR1 MNHNY and CDR2 SVGAGI (reference sequence). The junction had 0 bases not matched to a gene; V was cut back by 1 base and J by 0 bases. CDR3 length: 15 amino acids. The CDR3 here is CASSYWDSSGNTIYF. The CDR3 DNA sequence: TGTGCCAGCAGTTACTGGGACAGCTCTGGAAACACCATATATTTT.

This chain uses TRBV10-3 with TRBJ1-1; 7 nucleotides match TRBD1. The CDR3 contains 14 residues. Germline assignment: CDR1 ENHRY and CDR2 SYGVKD. V shed 3 bases and J 3 bases; nucleotides not matched to a gene: 4. This CDR3 is CAISEGQVDTEAFF. The CDR3 coding sequence is TGTGCCATCAGTGAAGGACAGGTTGACACTGAAGCTTTCTTT.

This sequence joins TRBV2 and TRBJ1-4, with D maybe TRBD1 (6 bases). V lost 7 bases and J lost 6, with 15 bases in between. The CDR3 totals 14 residues. Germline lookup yields CDR1 SNHLY and CDR2 FYNNEI. In nucleotides, the CDR3 is TGTGCCAGCAACGGTGACAGGTTGGATGAAAAACTGTTTTTT. Its translation: CASNGDRLDEKLFF.

This clone was recorded once. The CDR3 reads CASSLGDRASSEQYF. The CDR3 DNA sequence: TGTGCCAGCAGCTTAGGCGACAGGGCGTCGTCCGAGCAGTACTTC. The rearrangement uses TRBV7-8 and TRBJ2-7; 7 nucleotides match TRBD1. The CDR3 is made up of 15 amino acids. The V and J ends lost 1 base and 6 bases, in that order; junction bases with no gene match: 9. CDR1 is SGHVS and CDR2 is FQNEAQ in the germline V gene.

The V gene is TRBV28, the J gene TRBJ2-5, with 11 nucleotides matching TRBD2. The J call is doubtful: the DNA matches TRBJ2-7 better. The germline gives CDR1 MDHEN, CDR2 SYDVKM. The length of the CDR3 is 15 residues. For the CDR3, the DNA is TGTGCCAGCAGACAACCGGGACTAGCGGACTACGAGCAGTACTTC. It translates to CASRQPGLADYEQYF.

This chain joins TRBV19 and TRBJ1-6; weak D call: TRBD1 (6 bases). Trimming pared 7 bases from V and 12 bases from J, leaving 16 bases between. The CDR3 length is 13 residues. Germline CDR1 is LNHDA and CDR2 is SQIVND (reference sequence). CDR3 sequence reads: CASTRDRGQPLHF. In nucleotides, the CDR3 is TGTGCCAGTACGAGGGATAGGGGACAACCCCTCCACTTT.

The chain links TRBV30 to TRBJ2-7; 12 positions match TRBD2. The V and J ends lost 3 bases and 4 bases, in that order; junction bases with no gene match: 10. The CDR3 loop spans 16 amino acids. CDR1 GTSNPN and CDR2 SVGIG come from the germline V gene (reference sequence). Here the CDR3 reads CAWSPGLAGFAYEQYF. The CDR3 DNA reads as TGTGCCTGGAGCCCGGGACTAGCGGGTTTCGCTTACGAGCAGTACTTC. The whole variable domain, remainder taken from reference TRBV30 and TRBJ2-7, is SQTIHQWPATLVQPVGSPLSLECTVEGTSNPNLYWYRQAAGRGLQLLFYSVGIGQISSEVPQNLSASRPQDRQFILSSKKLLLSDSGFYLCAWSPGLAGFAYEQYFGPGTRLTVT.

V and J are TRBV5-4 and TRBJ2-1; D is unclear. This CDR3 region has 13 residues. V dropped 1 base and J dropped 4 bases, with 6 bases sitting between them. Germline lookup yields CDR1 SGHNT and CDR2 YYREEE (reference sequence). The CDR3 coding sequence is TGTGCCAGCAGCTTGCCCCCGTACAATGAGCAGTTCTTC. Protein: CASSLPPYNEQFF. Full variable domain (rest looked up from reference TRBV5-4 and TRBJ2-1): ETGVTQSPTHLIKTRGQQVTLRCSSQSGHNTVSWYQQALGQGPQFIFQYYREEENGRGNFPPRFSGLQFPNYSSELNVNALELDDSALYLCASSLPPYNEQFFGPGTRLTVL.

V is TRBV7-6 and J is TRBJ2-2, with D perhaps TRBD2 (5 bases). Germline values: CDR1 SGHVS, CDR2 FNYEAQ. The CDR3 runs to 16 residues. The V end lost 5 bases, the J end lost 2 bases, and 15 bases lay between the germline ends. CDR3 in amino acids: CASSRTRAYNTGELFF. The CDR3, as DNA: TGTGCCAGCAGCCGGACGAGGGCTTATAACACCGGGGAGCTGTTTTTT.

V is TRBV7-6 and J is TRBJ2-7, with 7 positions matching TRBD1. Germline V lookup: CDR1 SGHVS, CDR2 FNYEAQ. CDR3 length: 15 amino acids. V was pared by 4 bases and J by 3 bases, with 9 bases of the junction left unmatched. CDR3 loop: CASSSHRGLRYEQYF. For the CDR3, the DNA is TGTGCCAGCAGCTCCCACAGGGGCCTTCGCTACGAGCAGTACTTC. The full variable domain, rest sourced from reference TRBV7-6 and TRBJ2-7, is GAGVSQSPRYKVTKRGQDVALRCDPISGHVSLYWYRQALGQGPEFLTYFNYEAQQDKSGLPNDRFSAERPEGSISTLTIQRTEQRDSAMYRCASSSHRGLRYEQYFGPGTRLTVT.

This sequence joins TRBV29-1 and TRBJ2-1; 12 bases line up with TRBD1. V gave up 7 bases and J gave up 5 bases; unmatched junction bases: 9. The CDR3 has 15 amino acids. In germline, CDR1 is SQVTM, CDR2 ANQGSEA. The CDR3 sequence is CSADARDRGHNEQFF. The CDR3 DNA reads TGCAGCGCTGACGCCCGGGACAGGGGGCACAATGAGCAGTTCTTC.

In this sample, this clone turned up a few times. The rearrangement uses TRBV19 and TRBJ1-4; 7 bases are a match to TRBD1. Losses at the gene ends were 6 bases for V and 3 bases for J; bases not matched to a gene: 4. The CDR3 totals 14 residues. Germline V gene data show CDR1 as LNHDA and CDR2 as SQIVND (reference sequence). This chain's CDR3 is CASSDRASNEKLFF. The CDR3, as DNA: TGTGCCAGTAGCGACAGGGCCTCTAATGAAAAACTGTTTTTT.

J is TRBJ2-3 and V is TRBV9; 9 bases are a match to TRBD2. This CDR3 contains 18 residues. Germline values: CDR1 SGDLS, CDR2 YYNGEE. J lost 8 bases, V lost 3 bases, and 19 bases had no gene match. The CDR3 region is CASSAPPSSSGASGTQYF. The CDR3 bases are TGTGCCAGCAGCGCCCCCCCCTCGTCTAGCGGGGCCTCAGGTACGCAGTATTTT.

This chain uses TRBV15 with TRBJ2-7, with a possible D match to TRBD1 (5 bases). CDR1 is LNHNV, CDR2 YYDKDF, per germline (reference sequence). This CDR3 contains 14 residues. The V end lost 1 base, the J end lost 6 bases, and 13 bases lay between the germline ends. The DNA for the CDR3 is TGTGCCACCAGCAGAGTAGTAGGGGAAGCCGAGCAGTACTTC. Translation: CATSRVVGEAEQYF.

The chain carries TRBV2 and TRBJ1-4, with a weak D call TRBD1 (5 bases). The CDR3 is made up of 14 amino acids. Germline CDR1 is SNHLY and CDR2 is FYNNEI. Trimming shortened V by 6 bases and J by 8 bases, and 16 bases separated the two germline ends. The DNA for the CDR3 is TGTGCCAGCAGGAACAGGAGTGGAGAAGAAAAACTGTTTTTT. Translating gives CASRNRSGEEKLFF.

This sequence joins TRBV30 and TRBJ2-1; 7 nucleotides agree with TRBD1. The germline CDR1 and CDR2 sequences are GTSNPN and SVGIG (reference sequence). This CDR3 is 15 amino acids long. V shed 3 bases and J 7 bases; nucleotides not matched to a gene: 12. The CDR3 nucleotides read TGTGCCTGGAGCGCTCCTAGGGGGCTCCTAAATGAGCAGTTCTTC. Amino acids: CAWSAPRGLLNEQFF.

This rearrangement joins TRBV29-1 to TRBJ2-7; 9 nucleotides match TRBD1. CDR1 SQVTM and CDR2 ANQGSEA come from the germline V gene. V lost 0 bases, J lost 2 bases, and 14 bases stayed unmatched. The length of the CDR3 is 18 residues. CDR3 nucleotides: TGCAGCGTTGAAGACTGGAGCGGTCGAACAGGGGGCACCTACGAGCAGTACTTC. Translation gives CSVEDWSGRTGGTYEQYF.

V is TRBV19 and J is TRBJ2-2, with 9 bases aligning to TRBD1. The CDR3 extends over 15 amino acids. Germline assignment: CDR1 LNHDA and CDR2 SQIVND (reference sequence). The V segment lost 2 bases and the J segment 6 bases; nucleotides outside the gene matches: 4. For the CDR3, the DNA is TGTGCCAGTAGTATACACAGGGGGCAAGCCGGGGAGCTGTTTTTT. Amino acid sequence: CASSIHRGQAGELFF.

The J gene is TRBJ2-7, the V gene TRBV5-4; 10 bases align to TRBD2. Germline CDR1 SGHNT, CDR2 YYREEE (reference sequence). The V and J ends lost 2 bases and 2 bases, in that order; junction bases with no gene match: 4. The length of the CDR3 is 15 residues. DNA for the CDR3: TGTGCCAGCAGCTTTAAAGCGGGGGGGGCCTACGAGCAGTACTTC. Translated: CASSFKAGGAYEQYF.

V gene TRBV6-5 combines with J gene TRBJ2-1; a weak D match, TRBD2 (6 bases). Germline CDR1 and CDR2: MNHEY and SVGAGI. V lost 8 bases and J 0 bases, leaving 14 bases between the germline ends. The CDR3 totals 15 residues. This CDR3 reads CASRPPGGSYNEQFF. Here the CDR3 DNA reads TGTGCCAGCCGACCCCCCGGGGGCTCCTACAATGAGCAGTTCTTC.